Presented here are 6 T cell receptor beta chains from one specimen sequenced in a study of T cells after yellow fever vaccination. TCRdb recomputed calls from the 5' RACE reads with MiXCR, one row per CDR3 protein. The sample has hundreds of thousands of distinct CDR3 sequences; about 5.2% are singletons. The input for sequencing was CD4+ T cells sorted from PBMCs, taken on the day of the yellow fever booster vaccination. These receptors all stem from a man in his late teens or twenties who received the YFV17D yellow fever vaccine.

This clonotype was seen many times. The chain joins TRBV19 to TRBJ1-1, with a possible D match to TRBD1 (6 bases). This CDR3 has 17 residues. V was cut by 5 bases and J by 1 base, with 20 bases left in between. Looked up from germline, CDR1 is LNHDA and CDR2 is SQIVND (reference sequence). The CDR3, as DNA: TGTGCCAGTAGTCCACGGACAGAAAATCGGAGGAACACTGAAGCTTTCTTT. Its protein product is CASSPRTENRRNTEAFF.

This clonotype was recorded many times. This chain links TRBV29-1 with TRBJ1-2, with 7 positions matching TRBD1. Germline V gives CDR1 SQVTM, CDR2 ANQGSEA. CDR3 length: 16 amino acids. V gave up 4 bases and J gave up 4 bases; unmatched junction bases: 15. The CDR3 DNA sequence: TGCAGCGTTGCGATAGGGGGGACAGAGAGACGCTATGGCTACACCTTC. Its translation: CSVAIGGTERRYGYTF.

This clonotype was seen a few times. The J gene is TRBJ1-2, the V gene TRBV5-6; tentatively, D is TRBD1 (6 bases). Germline V CDR1 and CDR2: SGHDT, YYEEEE. V was pared by 4 bases and J by 5 bases, with 18 bases between. There are 15 residues in the CDR3. CDR3 nucleotide sequence: TGTGCCAGCAGCCCACGGGGGCTTGTGTGGTATGGCTACACCTTC. Protein: CASSPRGLVWYGYTF.

This clonotype has only a few counts. The chain combines TRBV4-1 with TRBJ2-3, with D tentatively TRBD1 (5 bases). V was trimmed by 1 base and J by 1 base, leaving 15 bases between them. CDR3 length: 17 residues. Germline values: CDR1 MGHRA, CDR2 YSYEKL. The CDR3 loop reads CASSQGGRERGTDTQYF. CDR3 sequence (DNA): TGCGCCAGCAGCCAAGGAGGCAGGGAACGTGGCACAGATACGCAGTATTTT.

In its sample, this clonotype was seen a few times. Here the CDR3 reads CASSAQGNTGELFF. The CDR3 nucleotides read TGTGCCAGCAGCGCACAGGGAAACACCGGGGAGCTGTTTTTT. V usage is TRBV11-2 and J usage is TRBJ2-2; D is possibly TRBD1 (6 bases). The CDR3 contains 14 residues. V gave up 5 bases and J gave up 2 bases, with 9 bases separating them. Per the germline V gene, CDR1 is SGHAT and CDR2 is FQNNGV.

This clonotype was counted only a few times. The V call is TRBV19, the J call TRBJ1-2; 9 nucleotides align to TRBD1. Germline lookup yields CDR1 LNHDA and CDR2 SQIVND (reference sequence). With 5 bases clipped from V and 6 bases from J, the junction kept 7 bases outside the gene matches. This CDR3 has 14 residues. CDR3 coding DNA: TGTGCCAGTAGTCCAGGGGACAGGGTGCATGGCTACACCTTC. Residues: CASSPGDRVHGYTF.